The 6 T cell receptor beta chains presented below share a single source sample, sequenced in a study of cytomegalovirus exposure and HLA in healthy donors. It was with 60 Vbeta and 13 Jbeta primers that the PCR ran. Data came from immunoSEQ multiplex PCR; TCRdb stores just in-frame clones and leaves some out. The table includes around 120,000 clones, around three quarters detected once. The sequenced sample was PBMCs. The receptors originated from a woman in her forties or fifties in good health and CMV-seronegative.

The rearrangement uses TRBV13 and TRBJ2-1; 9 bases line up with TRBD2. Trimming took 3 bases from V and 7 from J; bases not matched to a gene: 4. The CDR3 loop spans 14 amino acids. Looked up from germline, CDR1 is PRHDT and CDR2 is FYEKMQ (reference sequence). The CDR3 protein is CASSFISGRNEQFF. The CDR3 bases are TGTGCCAGCAGCTTCATCAGCGGGAGGAATGAGCAGTTCTTC.

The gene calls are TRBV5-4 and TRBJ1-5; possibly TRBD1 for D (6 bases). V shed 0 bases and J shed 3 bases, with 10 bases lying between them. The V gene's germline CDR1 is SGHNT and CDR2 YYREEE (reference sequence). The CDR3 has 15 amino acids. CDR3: CASSLGAGANQPQHF. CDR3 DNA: TGTGCCAGCAGCTTGGGGGCAGGGGCCAATCAGCCCCAGCATTTT.

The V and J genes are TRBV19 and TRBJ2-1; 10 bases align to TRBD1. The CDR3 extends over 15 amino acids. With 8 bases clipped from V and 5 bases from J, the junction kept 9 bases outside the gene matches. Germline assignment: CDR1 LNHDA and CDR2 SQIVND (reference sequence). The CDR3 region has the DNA TGTGCCAGTTCTCCCGGGACAGGGGTCGACAATGAGCAGTTCTTC. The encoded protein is CASSPGTGVDNEQFF.

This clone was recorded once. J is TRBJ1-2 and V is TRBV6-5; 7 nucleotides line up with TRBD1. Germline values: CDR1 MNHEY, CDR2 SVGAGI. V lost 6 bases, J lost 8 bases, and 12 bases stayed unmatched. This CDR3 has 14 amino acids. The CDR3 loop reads CASSPDRRVPGYTF. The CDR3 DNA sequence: TGTGCCAGCAGCCCGGACAGGCGGGTACCGGGCTACACCTTC.

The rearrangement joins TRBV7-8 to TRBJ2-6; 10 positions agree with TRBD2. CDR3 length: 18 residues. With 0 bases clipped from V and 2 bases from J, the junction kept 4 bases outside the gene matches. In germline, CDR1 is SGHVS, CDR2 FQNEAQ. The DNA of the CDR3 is TGTGCCAGCAGCTTAGCGCTAGCGGGAGTAACTGGGGCCAACGTCCTGACTTTC. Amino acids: CASSLALAGVTGANVLTF.

In DNA, the CDR3 is TGTGCCAGCAGTTTTCGGGAGGGGGAGACCCAGTACTTC. Amino acids: CASSFREGETQYF. This chain joins TRBV7-3 and TRBJ2-5, with 8 bases matching TRBD2. Per germline, CDR1 SGHTA and CDR2 FQGTGA. Losses at the gene ends were 6 bases for V and 5 bases for J; bases not matched to a gene: 5. The CDR3 extends over 13 amino acids.